This TCR beta chain was captured by sequencing in a study of blood T cell repertoires in COVID-19. Study overall: Nucleic acid was either cDNA or gDNA, and it came from T cells, B-cell-depleted T cells, or PBMCs.

The assay was immunoSEQ multiplex PCR, and TCRdb's table has in-frame clones only and misses some. The table shows 150,000 to 200,000 clones, with 70% to 90% occurring only once. The clonotype originates from a woman in her twenties or thirties with active or convalescent COVID-19. Material: peripheral blood.

The CDR3 DNA follows: TGTGCCAGCAGTTCCCTAGCGGGAGTGGGGAAAGAGACCCAGTACTTC. It codes for CASSSLAGVGKETQYF. The gene calls are TRBV25-1 and TRBJ2-5; 10 bases agree with TRBD2. Trimming took 5 bases from V and 3 from J; bases not matched to a gene: 9. From germline, CDR1 is MGHDK and CDR2 SYGVNS. The CDR3 loop spans 16 amino acids.